What follows are 9 T cell receptor beta chains derived from one specimen sequenced in a study of control samples from healthy donors and cancer patients. The protocol was immunoSEQ multiplex PCR, while the TCRdb copy is restricted to in-frame clones and leaves out a portion. Of roughly 130,000 clones in the sample, just under 95% were seen once. Material for sequencing was PBMCs. All receptors come from a man between 60 and 70 years old with colorectal cancer.

This sequence joins TRBV7-9 and TRBJ1-3; maybe TRBD1 (5 bases). Trimming removed 1 base at V and 8 bases at J, with 9 bases between. The germline V gene encodes CDR1 SEHNR and CDR2 FQNEAQ (reference sequence). The CDR3 runs to 13 residues. The CDR3 coding sequence is TGTGCCAGCAGCTTAGTAGGGACGGACACCATATATTTT. Translating it yields CASSLVGTDTIYF.

Written as DNA, the CDR3 is TGTGCCAGCAGTTACTTCGGGACTCAGTTCTTC. This gives the protein CASSYFGTQFF. This sequence joins TRBV6-2 or TRBV6-3 and TRBJ2-1; perhaps TRBD2 as D (6 bases). The CDR3 is 11 residues long. V dropped 1 base and J dropped 13 bases, with 8 bases sitting between them. Per the germline V gene, CDR1 is MNHEY and CDR2 is SVGEGT.

This chain links TRBV6-5 with TRBJ2-1, with D perhaps matching TRBD1 or TRBD2 (5 bases each). This CDR3 is built from 12 residues. With 8 bases removed from V and 10 bases from J, the gap between germline ends came to 15 bases. CDR1 is MNHEY and CDR2 is SVGAGI in the germline V gene. CDR3 protein: CASRGMLDEQFF. The CDR3 nucleotides read TGTGCCAGCCGGGGCATGTTGGACGAGCAGTTCTTC.

The chain employs TRBV10-2 and TRBJ1-2; 11 bases align to TRBD1. The germline V gene has CDR1 WSHSY and CDR2 SAAADI. Trimming cost V 6 bases and J 7 bases; bases outside gene matches: 10. CDR3 length equals 15 residues. In nucleotides, the CDR3 is TGCGCCAGCAGACGAGCGGGACAGGGGGAGGGTGGCTACACCTTC. Translating it yields CASRRAGQGEGGYTF.

The chain is built from TRBV6-1 and TRBJ1-2; D gene ambiguous. The CDR3 is 12 amino acids. The V end was cut by 2 bases, the J end by 8 bases, with 9 bases between. Germline V gene data show CDR1 as MNHNS and CDR2 as SASEGT. CDR3: CASSETAQGYTF. CDR3 in DNA: TGTGCCAGCAGTGAAACCGCCCAGGGCTACACCTTC.

The chain employs TRBV19 and TRBJ1-3; D not certain. This CDR3 spans 13 amino acids. The V and J ends lost 7 bases and 4 bases respectively, with 11 bases between them. Per the germline V gene, CDR1 is LNHDA and CDR2 is SQIVND (reference sequence). The CDR3 loop reads CASTATGGNTIYF. The CDR3 nucleotides are TGTGCCAGTACCGCTACCGGGGGAAACACCATATATTTT.

CDR3 in DNA: TGTGCCACCAGCAGAGGAACAGAGGGGGTAAAGACGGGTGAAGCTTTCTTT. Translating gives CATSRGTEGVKTGEAFF. This chain connects TRBV15 to TRBJ1-1; TRBD1 might be the D (6 bases). The germline V gene has CDR1 LNHNV and CDR2 YYDKDF (reference sequence). The CDR3 is made up of 17 amino acids. With 1 base removed from V and 7 bases from J, the gap between germline ends came to 22 bases.

The gene calls are TRBV3-1 (or the pseudogene TRBV3-2) and TRBJ2-3; tentatively, D is TRBD2 (6 bases). V was trimmed by 3 bases and J by 4 bases, leaving 14 bases between them. CDR3 length: 15 residues. Germline CDR1 and CDR2: LGHDT and YNNKEL (reference sequence). CDR3 in amino acids: CASSQDQDYSDTQYF. CDR3 bases: TGTGCCAGCAGCCAGGATCAGGACTATTCAGATACGCAGTATTTT.

The gene calls are TRBV2 and TRBJ2-7; 7 bases map to TRBD2. The J segment lost 0 bases and the V segment lost 7 bases, leaving 6 bases of the junction unmatched. The CDR3 is made up of 14 amino acids. Germline assignment: CDR1 SNHLY and CDR2 FYNNEI. This CDR3 is CASNQRGLSYEQYF. DNA for the CDR3: TGTGCCAGCAATCAGCGGGGCCTCTCCTACGAGCAGTACTTC.